Below, 5 T cell receptor beta chains from the same sample are listed, as sequenced in a study of beta chain features in type 1 diabetes. Study findings and constraints: Significant though moderate, a shortening of TCRB CDR3s appeared in all four CD4+ subsets of Type 1 diabetes patients.

What was sequenced were expressed TCRB transcripts, since all of the isolated RNA had been reverse transcribed. Clones were read by immunoSEQ multiplex PCR, and TCRdb kept only the in-frame ones, dropping some. The table includes about 120,000 clones, 15% to 20% detected once. Their antigens remain unidentified. The specimen sequenced was central memory CD4+ T cells from blood. All receptors derive from a man aged 25-45 years with type 1 diabetes.

This clone was seen many times. The J gene is TRBJ2-7, the V gene TRBV6-1; tentative D call: TRBD1 (6 bases). In germline, CDR1 is MNHNS, CDR2 SASEGT. V lost 8 bases and J lost 1, with 18 bases in between. The CDR3 is 15 residues long. The CDR3 DNA follows: TGTGCCAGCCAAGTTCAACTACAGGGTTCCTACGAGCAGTACTTC. Translated: CASQVQLQGSYEQYF.

V is TRBV4-2 and J is TRBJ2-7; D remains unclear. CDR3 size: 16 residues. Germline V gene sequence: CDR1 LGHNA, CDR2 YNFKEQ. V gave up 0 bases and J gave up 2 bases, with 14 bases separating them. The CDR3 here is CASSQEIRTGTYEQYF. Here the CDR3 DNA reads TGTGCCAGCAGCCAAGAGATCCGAACCGGAACCTACGAGCAGTACTTC.

This clone was found a few times. J is TRBJ1-4 and V is TRBV4-3, with a tentative D call TRBD1 (5 bases). V was trimmed by 1 base and J by 7 bases, leaving 10 bases between them. CDR3 size: 14 residues. Germline CDR1 LGHNA, CDR2 YSLEER. The CDR3 sequence: CASSQAPRGEKLFF. DNA of the CDR3: TGCGCCAGCAGCCAAGCTCCGAGGGGTGAAAAACTGTTTTTT.

This CDR3 reads CASSLRAGGLYTQYF. DNA of the CDR3: TGTGCCAGCAGTTTACGAGCGGGGGGGCTATATACGCAGTATTTT. The gene calls are TRBV28 and TRBJ2-3; 10 bases agree with TRBD2. CDR3 length: 15 residues. The V gene's germline CDR1 is MDHEN and CDR2 SYDVKM. The V segment lost 2 bases and the J segment 7 bases; nucleotides outside the gene matches: 6. Full variable domain (missing parts from reference TRBV28 and TRBJ2-3): DVKVTQSSRYLVKRTGEKVFLECVQDMDHENMFWYRQDPGLGLRLIYFSYDVKMKEKGDIPEGYSVSREKKERFSLILESASTNQTSMYLCASSLRAGGLYTQYFGPGTRLTVL.

This clone was detected a few times. The chain carries TRBV2 and TRBJ2-3, with D hard to call. Germline CDR1 and CDR2: SNHLY and FYNNEI. CDR3 size: 12 residues. V gave up 7 bases and J gave up 4 bases, with 9 bases separating them. The CDR3 nucleotides read TGTGCCAGCAAGCCCGAGCCAGATACGCAGTATTTT. Translated, it gives CASKPEPDTQYF.